The source of this T cell receptor (beta chain) is a study of Graves' ophthalmopathy and Graves' hyperthyroidism. V dropped 2 bases and J dropped 2 bases, with 7 bases sitting between them. Per the germline V gene, CDR1 is SNHLY and CDR2 is FYNNEI. This CDR3 has 14 residues. The authors amplified TCR beta CDR3 regions from RNA transcripts. First-round RT-PCR relied on HTBI primers, and a second-round multiplex PCR came next. A single record per CDR3 protein comes from TCRdb applying MiXCR to the multiplex PCR reads. The sample has 650,000 to 800,000 distinct CDR3 sequences, just over 40% seen once. The material sequenced was peripheral blood. The receptor was derived from an adult man with Graves' ophthalmopathy. The rearrangement uses TRBV2 and TRBJ1-3, with D hard to call. DNA of the CDR3: TGTGCCAGCAGTGAAAGTGGGACTGGAAACACCATATATTTT. Translating it yields CASSESGTGNTIYF.